There are many counts of the clone carrying this T cell receptor beta chain. What it binds is not known. The germline V and J ends were trimmed by 3 bases and 4 bases, with 15 bases remaining between them. Germline CDR1 reads SGHDT; CDR2 reads YYEEEE. The CDR3 has 15 residues. A universal primer binding site was introduced by template switching. The final cDNA contained unique molecular identifiers. TCRdb re-called the 5' RACE reads with MiXCR, one entry per CDR3 protein. The sample contains 140,000 to 150,000 distinct CDR3 sequences, around 3.4% of which appear only once. This specimen belongs to a study of identical twins. Healthy Caucasians were all of the donors. Overall study results and limits: The study based its conclusions on cross-sectional statistical analysis and did not follow the same donors. Twins showed weaker excess sharing in their beta out-of-frame sequences.

This rearrangement joins TRBV5-6 to TRBJ2-3; D is perhaps TRBD1 or TRBD2 (5 bases each). Sequencing was carried out using memory T cells sorted from blood. The clonotype originates from a man aged 18 to 29 in good health. The CDR3 DNA follows: TGTGCCAGCAGCTCGACACTAGGGGTCGCAGATACGCAGTATTTT. It is translated as CASSSTLGVADTQYF.